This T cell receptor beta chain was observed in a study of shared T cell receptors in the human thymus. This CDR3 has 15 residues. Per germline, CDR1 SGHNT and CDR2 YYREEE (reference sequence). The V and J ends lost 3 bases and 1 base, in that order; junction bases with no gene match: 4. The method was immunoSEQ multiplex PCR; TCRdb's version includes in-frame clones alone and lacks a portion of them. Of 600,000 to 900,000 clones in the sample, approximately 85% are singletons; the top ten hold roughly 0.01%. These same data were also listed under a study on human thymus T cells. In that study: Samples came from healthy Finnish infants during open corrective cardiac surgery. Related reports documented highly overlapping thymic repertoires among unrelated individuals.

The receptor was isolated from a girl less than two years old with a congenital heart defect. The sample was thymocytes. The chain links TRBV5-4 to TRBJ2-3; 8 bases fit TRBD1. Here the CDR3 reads CASSSPTGGTDTQYF. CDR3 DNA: TGTGCCAGCAGCTCTCCGACAGGGGGCACAGATACGCAGTATTTT. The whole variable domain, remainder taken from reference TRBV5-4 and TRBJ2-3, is ETGVTQSPTHLIKTRGQQVTLRCSSQSGHNTVSWYQQALGQGPQFIFQYYREEENGRGNFPPRFSGLQFPNYSSELNVNALELDDSALYLCASSSPTGGTDTQYFGPGTRLTVL.